Presented here are 16 T cell receptor beta chains from one specimen sequenced in a study of Graves' ophthalmopathy and Graves' hyperthyroidism. RNA served as the template for amplifying TCR beta CDR3 regions. Investigators did first-round RT-PCR with HTBI primers, then second-round multiplex PCR. Via MiXCR, TCRdb re-called the multiplex PCR reads, giving one row per CDR3 protein. The sample gives some 1.1 million distinct CDR3 sequences, less than 45% of which show up once; over 8.5% is in the top ten. Source material: peripheral blood or thyroid tissue (not recorded which). These receptors were taken from an adult man with Graves' hyperthyroidism.

This clonotype was seen repeatedly, ten times or more. The chain recombines TRBV7-9 with TRBJ1-2, with unresolved D. With 3 bases removed from V and 4 bases from J, the gap between germline ends came to 9 bases. The CDR3 is 13 residues long. From germline, CDR1 is SEHNR and CDR2 FQNEAQ (reference sequence). This chain's CDR3 is CASSLPGLYGYTF. The CDR3 DNA reads TGTGCCAGCAGCTTGCCCGGTCTCTATGGCTACACCTTC. Complete variable domain (other parts from reference TRBV7-9 and TRBJ1-2): DTGVSQNPRHKITKRGQNVTFRCDPISEHNRLYWYRQTLGQGPEFLTYFQNEAQLEKSRLLSDRFSAERPKGSFSTLEIQRTEQGDSAMYLCASSLPGLYGYTFGSGTRLTVV.

A word on this clonotype: One end of the junction fails to match germline, which may point to a read error. The chain links TRBV7-2 to TRBJ2-2; D may be TRBD2 (5 bases). Germline assignment: CDR1 SGHTA and CDR2 FQGNSA. The CDR3 extends over 14 amino acids. CDR3 sequence reads: CASSLGGLTGELLF. Here the CDR3 DNA reads TGTGCTAGCAGCTTAGGAGGTTTGACCGGGGAGCTGCTTTTT. Looking up the rest from reference TRBV7-2 and TRBJ2-2 gives the full variable domain: GAGVSQSPSNKVTEKGKDVELRCDPISGHTALYWYRQSLGQGLEFLIYFQGNSAPDKSGLPSDRFSAERTGGSVSTLTIQRTQQEDSAVYLCASSLGGLTGELLFGEGSRLTVL.

The gene calls are TRBV7-7 and TRBJ2-2; 8 nucleotides line up with TRBD1. CDR1 is SSHAT, CDR2 FNYEAQ, per germline (reference sequence). The length of the CDR3 is 20 residues. Germline trimming cut 5 bases from V and 4 bases from J; bases unmatched to any gene: 21. The CDR3 here is CASSHGPKNLDRDSTGELFF. The CDR3 DNA sequence: TGTGCCAGCAGCCACGGCCCCAAGAATTTGGACAGGGACTCCACCGGGGAGCTGTTTTTT.

The rearrangement links TRBV12-3 or TRBV12-4 to TRBJ1-2; D ambiguous. The germline V and J ends were trimmed by 2 bases and 7 bases, with 17 bases remaining between them. The CDR3 extends over 15 amino acids. The DNA for the CDR3 is TGTGCCAGCAGTTTAAACGCTAACGGAAGGACTGGCTACACCTTC. It encodes CASSLNANGRTGYTF.

This clonotype was found many times. The chain recombines TRBV20-1 with TRBJ1-1; 7 positions agree with TRBD1. The J segment lost 6 bases and the V segment lost 6 bases, leaving 16 bases of the junction unmatched. The germline V gene encodes CDR1 DFQATT and CDR2 SNEGSKA (reference sequence). The CDR3 runs to 15 residues. The CDR3 protein is CSARDSLTTAAEAFF. DNA of the CDR3: TGCAGTGCGAGGGACAGTCTGACTACGGCTGCTGAAGCTTTCTTT.

With regard to this clonotype: A much larger clone lies a single base off, so this may be a read error. The rearrangement joins TRBV20-1 to TRBJ1-5; the match to TRBD1 covers 10 bases. The CDR3 has 14 amino acids. The V gene's germline CDR1 is DFQATT and CDR2 SNEGSKA (reference sequence). Trimming cost V 5 bases and J 3 bases; bases outside gene matches: 4. In nucleotides, the CDR3 is TGCAGTGCTCTGGGACAGGGGATCAATCAGCCCCAGCATTTT. This codes for CSALGQGINQPQHF.

This clonotype occurred a few times. V and J are TRBV12-3 or TRBV12-4 and TRBJ1-3; D uncertain. The CDR3 totals 14 residues. V was shortened by 6 bases and J by 0 bases, with 9 bases between the two germline ends. This chain's CDR3 is CASRGSSSGNTIYF. In nucleotides, the CDR3 is TGTGCCAGCAGAGGATCCAGCTCTGGAAACACCATATATTTT.

This chain joins TRBV2 and TRBJ2-3, with 7 nucleotides matching TRBD1. This CDR3 has 14 amino acids. CDR1 and CDR2 from the germline V gene are SNHLY and FYNNEI. V shed 5 bases, J shed 3 bases, and the junction held 5 bases outside the gene matches. The CDR3 loop reads CASSRTGETDTQYF. The DNA for the CDR3 is TGTGCCAGCAGTCGGACAGGAGAAACAGATACGCAGTATTTT.

The rearrangement links TRBV10-3 to TRBJ1-2; 8 bases align to TRBD1. With 6 bases clipped from V and 2 bases from J, the junction kept 11 bases outside the gene matches. The germline V gene encodes CDR1 ENHRY and CDR2 SYGVKD. The CDR3 is made up of 16 amino acids. The CDR3 nucleotides read TGTGCCATCAGGGACAGGGACAGTCTTTTAAACTATGGCTACACCTTC. Protein sequence: CAIRDRDSLLNYGYTF.

This clonotype showed up just a few times. This chain joins TRBV28 and TRBJ1-2, with no clear D. Per the germline V gene, CDR1 is MDHEN and CDR2 is SYDVKM. The V and J ends lost 3 bases and 8 bases respectively, with 10 bases between them. The CDR3 runs 12 residues. The CDR3 nucleotides read TGTGCCAGCAGTTTTTCCGGGATAGGCTACACCTTC. Its translation: CASSFSGIGYTF.

This clonotype has a count of ten or more. This chain uses TRBV7-8 with TRBJ2-7; TRBD1 is a possible D gene (5 bases). CDR3 length: 15 amino acids. Trimming pared 5 bases from V and 6 bases from J, leaving 20 bases between. Looked up from germline, CDR1 is SGHVS and CDR2 is FQNEAQ. DNA of the CDR3: TGTGCCAGCAGCCAACTTGCAGGGTTAGAGAGCGAGCAGTACTTC. It encodes CASSQLAGLESEQYF. Full variable domain (remainder filled in from reference TRBV7-8 and TRBJ2-7): GAGVSQSPRYKVAKRGQDVALRCDPISGHVSLFWYQQALGQGPEFLTYFQNEAQLDKSGLPSDRFFAERPEGSVSTLKIQRTQQEDSAVYLCASSQLAGLESEQYFGPGTRLTVT.

Regarding this clonotype: A much larger clone lies a single base off, so this may be a read error. The V gene is TRBV5-1, the J gene TRBJ1-1; possible D gene TRBD1, 6 bases. CDR3 size: 14 residues. In germline, CDR1 is SGHRS, CDR2 YFSETQ. V lost 0 bases to trimming and J lost 5 bases, with 11 bases between them. The CDR3 coding sequence is TGCGCCAGCAGCTTGGTCGCAGGGGCGACTGAAGCTTTCTTT. It is translated as CASSLVAGATEAFF. The full variable domain, in which reference TRBV5-1 and TRBJ1-1 provide the parts outside the CDR3, is KAGVTQTPRYLIKTRGQQVTLSCSPISGHRSVSWYQQTPGQGLQFLFEYFSETQRNKGNFPGRFSGRQFSNSRSEMNVSTLELGDSALYLCASSLVAGATEAFFGQGTRLTVV.

This clonotype came up once. Possible read error: a much larger clone is one base away. This chain uses TRBV19 with TRBJ1-5; 7 bases are a match to TRBD1. From germline, CDR1 is LNHDA and CDR2 SQIVND (reference sequence). This CDR3 has 16 residues. Germline trimming cut 7 bases from V and 0 bases from J; bases unmatched to any gene: 9. The DNA for the CDR3 is TGTGCCAGTAATCCGGGACAGCGAGTTAGCAATCAGCCCCAGCATTTT. Amino acids: CASNPGQRVSNQPQHF.

This clonotype showed up many times. This chain links TRBV11-2 with TRBJ1-6; D may be TRBD1 (6 bases). Germline CDR1 reads SGHAT; CDR2 reads FQNNGV. V was trimmed by 5 bases and J by 0 bases, leaving 17 bases between them. This CDR3 spans 18 amino acids. The CDR3: CASSLAAQGSSYNSPLHF. The CDR3 region has the DNA TGTGCCAGCAGCCTCGCGGCACAGGGAAGCTCCTATAATTCACCCCTCCACTTT. The complete variable domain, with remaining parts taken from reference TRBV11-2 and TRBJ1-6, reads EAGVAQSPRYKIIEKRQSVAFWCNPISGHATLYWYQQILGQGPKLLIQFQNNGVVDDSQLPKDRFSAERLKGVDSTLKIQPAKLEDSAVYLCASSLAAQGSSYNSPLHFGNGTRLTVT.

In this sample, this clonotype turned up many times. The V and J genes are TRBV14 and TRBJ1-1; tentatively, D is TRBD1 (5 bases). This CDR3 is 15 amino acids long. The ends were cut back, 2 bases at V and 3 bases at J, with 13 bases in the middle. CDR1 and CDR2 (germline): SGHDN, FVKESK. CDR3 amino acids: CASSQRWGRDTEAFF. In nucleotides, the CDR3 is TGTGCCAGCAGCCAACGATGGGGACGGGACACTGAAGCTTTCTTT.

This clonotype was seen many times. The chain's CDR3 is CSAKQQDRSIGYTF. In nucleotides, the CDR3 is TGCAGTGCTAAACAACAGGATAGGTCTATCGGCTACACCTTC. This chain joins TRBV20-1 and TRBJ1-2, with TRBD1 as a possible D gene (5 bases). In germline, CDR1 is DFQATT, CDR2 SNEGSKA (reference sequence). The CDR3 runs 14 residues. Deletions cut 4 bases from V and 8 bases from J, with 20 bases between.